These 23 T cell receptor beta chains were all obtained from the same sample, sequenced in a study of T cell responses to AZD1222 COVID-19 vaccine. Profiling relied on immunoSEQ multiplex PCR, and the TCRdb table lists in-frame clones only, not all of them. The data contain fewer than 200,000 clones, around 88% of them singletons. This material consisted of peripheral blood, taken 28 days after the second AZD1222 dose. The source is an adult who received the AZD1222 COVID-19 vaccine.

The chain carries TRBV30 and TRBJ1-1; 7 nucleotides agree with TRBD1. CDR1 is GTSNPN, CDR2 SVGIG, per germline (reference sequence). V was pared by 1 base and J by 6 bases, with 2 bases of the junction left unmatched. The length of the CDR3 is 12 residues. The chain's CDR3 is CAWSDRGAEAFF. For the CDR3, the DNA is TGTGCCTGGAGTGACAGGGGCGCTGAAGCTTTCTTT.

The J gene is TRBJ2-3, the V gene TRBV7-9, with 10 bases lining up with TRBD2. The germline V gene encodes CDR1 SEHNR and CDR2 FQNEAQ (reference sequence). CDR3 size: 16 residues. V dropped 5 bases and J dropped 1; count of bases not matched to a gene: 6. The CDR3 sequence: CASSQNLAGGTDTQYF. DNA of the CDR3: TGTGCCAGCAGCCAAAACCTAGCGGGGGGCACAGATACGCAGTATTTT. Variable domain in full (rest from reference TRBV7-9 and TRBJ2-3): DTGVSQNPRHKITKRGQNVTFRCDPISEHNRLYWYRQTLGQGPEFLTYFQNEAQLEKSRLLSDRFSAERPKGSFSTLEIQRTEQGDSAMYLCASSQNLAGGTDTQYFGPGTRLTVL.

The chain is built from TRBV7-2 and TRBJ2-4; tentative D call: TRBD1 (5 bases). Trimming stripped 4 bases from V and 0 bases from J, with 16 bases between. Per germline, CDR1 SGHTA and CDR2 FQGNSA. The CDR3 extends over 17 amino acids. The CDR3 DNA sequence: TGTGCCAGCAGCTCTTCCTTAGACAGACTAGCCAAAAACATTCAGTACTTC. Translation: CASSSSLDRLAKNIQYF.

The chain uses TRBV30 and TRBJ1-4, with TRBD1 matching over 7 bases. The length of the CDR3 is 12 residues. In germline, CDR1 is GTSNPN, CDR2 SVGIG (reference sequence). Trimming removed 3 bases from V and 8 bases from J; junction bases left unmatched: 3. CDR3 loop: CAWRAGGEKLFF. The CDR3 DNA reads TGTGCCTGGAGGGCAGGGGGGGAAAAACTGTTTTTT.

In this sample, this clone turned up a few times. The chain couples TRBV30 to TRBJ1-5; the D gene is possibly TRBD1 (5 bases). Germline V CDR1 and CDR2: GTSNPN, SVGIG (reference sequence). The CDR3 consists of 16 residues. V was clipped by 0 bases and J by 1 base, with 13 bases between them. The CDR3: CAWSVTLGGSNQPQHF. CDR3 nucleotide sequence: TGTGCCTGGAGTGTAACCCTTGGGGGGAGCAATCAGCCCCAGCATTTT.

The chain uses TRBV10-2 and TRBJ2-3; D unclear. From germline, CDR1 is WSHSY and CDR2 SAAADI. The CDR3 totals 13 residues. The V end lost 2 bases, the J end lost 2 bases, and 5 bases lay between the germline ends. The CDR3 loop reads CASSERDTDTQYF. DNA for the CDR3: TGCGCCAGCAGTGAGAGGGACACAGATACGCAGTATTTT.

V and J are TRBV12-3 or TRBV12-4 and TRBJ2-5, with a possible D match to TRBD2 (6 bases). Between the trimmed V and J ends, which lost 2 bases and 5 bases, there was a span of 9 bases. The CDR3 covers 13 residues. CDR3: CASSLRGRETQYF. CDR3 sequence (DNA): TGTGCCAGCAGTTTACGGGGGAGGGAGACCCAGTACTTC.

This rearrangement joins TRBV9 to TRBJ1-1; D is perhaps TRBD1 (6 bases). Per the germline V gene, CDR1 is SGDLS and CDR2 is YYNGEE. This CDR3 comprises 14 residues. The germline V and J ends were trimmed by 0 bases and 6 bases, with 12 bases remaining between them. Here the CDR3 reads CASSVGTGSAEAFF. CDR3 in DNA: TGTGCCAGCAGCGTAGGCACAGGGAGCGCTGAAGCTTTCTTT.

This clone was observed a handful of times. Here the CDR3 reads CATSDATVPNEKLFF. The DNA of the CDR3 is TGTGCCACCAGTGATGCGACAGTTCCTAATGAAAAACTGTTTTTT. This chain links TRBV24-1 with TRBJ1-4; possible D gene TRBD1, 5 bases. This CDR3 has 15 amino acids. Germline V gene lookup returns CDR1 KGHDR and CDR2 SFDVKD. Deletions cut 3 bases from V and 3 bases from J, with 10 bases between.

The V and J genes are TRBV4-1 and TRBJ2-2; 13 bases line up with TRBD2. The CDR3 covers 19 residues. Germline-derived CDR1 and CDR2 are MGHRA and YSYEKL. V shed 3 bases and J 7 bases; nucleotides not matched to a gene: 14. CDR3 sequence: CASSHKLAGGTGTVGELFF. The CDR3 region has the DNA TGCGCCAGCAGCCACAAACTAGCGGGGGGGACCGGAACCGTCGGGGAGCTGTTTTTT.

CDR3 sequence (DNA): TGTGCCAGCCGCGTCACGGGACAGGGCTATTACGAGCAGTACTTC. This gives the protein CASRVTGQGYYEQYF. This rearrangement joins TRBV5-6 to TRBJ2-7; 9 nucleotides agree with TRBD1. The germline V gene has CDR1 SGHDT and CDR2 YYEEEE. V lost 7 bases to trimming and J lost 4 bases; unmatched junction nucleotides: 12. CDR3 length: 15 residues.

This clone was counted between two and nine times. The chain uses TRBV29-1 and TRBJ1-3; no firm D call. The V and J ends lost 5 bases and 4 bases respectively, with 9 bases between them. Germline V CDR1 and CDR2: SQVTM, ANQGSEA. The CDR3 runs to 12 residues. The CDR3 spells CSVILGGNTIYF. DNA of the CDR3: TGCAGCGTTATACTTGGCGGAAACACCATATATTTT.

CDR3 sequence: CASSIDDIVTEAFF. CDR3 in DNA: TGTGCCAGTAGTATAGATGACATAGTTACTGAAGCTTTCTTT. The rearrangement links TRBV19 to TRBJ1-1; D is ambiguous. Between the trimmed V and J ends, which lost 0 bases and 5 bases, there was a span of 10 bases. This CDR3 has 14 amino acids. Germline loops: CDR1 LNHDA, CDR2 SQIVND (reference sequence).

The chain uses TRBV15 and TRBJ2-1, with D unclear. In germline, CDR1 is LNHNV, CDR2 YYDKDF (reference sequence). There are 15 residues in the CDR3. V shed 4 bases and J shed 6 bases, with 16 bases lying between them. As DNA, the CDR3 is TGTGCCACCAGCATTACACGAGGTTGGGGCAATGAGCAGTTCTTC. It is translated as CATSITRGWGNEQFF.

In this sample, this clone turned up a few times. The chain has TRBV3-1 (or the pseudogene TRBV3-2) and TRBJ1-2; 7 positions match TRBD1. Germline V gives CDR1 LGHDT, CDR2 YNNKEL (reference sequence). The V segment lost 4 bases and the J segment 4 bases; nucleotides outside the gene matches: 9. This CDR3 comprises 15 residues. CDR3 residues: CASSPSLDRAYGYTF. CDR3 bases: TGTGCCAGCAGCCCCTCCCTTGACAGGGCCTATGGCTACACCTTC.

This clone was seen a few times. One junction end disagrees with the germline gene, perhaps due to a read error. In nucleotides, the CDR3 is TGTGCCAGCAGCTTGAAAGGGACAGGTTCGGCTAACTTC. Residues: CASSLKGTGSANF. The rearrangement uses TRBV5-6 and TRBJ2-7, with TRBD1 matching 8 bases. Germline lookup yields CDR1 SGHDT and CDR2 YYEEEE. The CDR3 spans 13 residues.

This clone was observed once. This sequence joins TRBV7-3 and TRBJ2-1; no clear D gene. Trimming shortened V by 5 bases and J by 3 bases, and 11 bases separated the two germline ends. Germline CDR1 and CDR2: SGHTA and FQGTGA. This CDR3 contains 14 residues. Here the CDR3 reads CASSPRSGYNEQFF. The CDR3, as DNA: TGTGCCAGCAGCCCGAGGTCAGGCTACAATGAGCAGTTCTTC. Complete variable domain (other parts from reference TRBV7-3 and TRBJ2-1): GAGVSQTPSNKVTEKGKYVELRCDPISGHTALYWYRQSLGQGPEFLIYFQGTGAADDSGLPNDRFFAVRPEGSVSTLKIQRTERGDSAVYLCASSPRSGYNEQFFGPGTRLTVL.

As DNA, the CDR3 is TGTGCCAGCAGCTTAGCCTCTACTAGGGGCACAGATACGCAGTATTTT. This encodes CASSLASTRGTDTQYF. The rearrangement uses TRBV11-3 and TRBJ2-3, with D possibly matching TRBD2 (5 bases). The V gene's germline CDR1 is SGHNT and CDR2 YENEEA. This CDR3 region has 16 residues. Trimming took off 1 base at V and 1 base at J, with 12 bases between the two ends.

The chain has TRBV28 and TRBJ2-5; unclear D gene. The CDR3 loop spans 14 amino acids. V was trimmed by 2 bases and J by 4 bases, leaving 11 bases between them. The germline CDR1 and CDR2 sequences are MDHEN and SYDVKM. CDR3 amino acids: CASSLDYSRETQYF. The CDR3 DNA is TGTGCCAGCAGTTTAGATTATTCCCGAGAGACCCAGTACTTC.

The chain couples TRBV10-1 to TRBJ1-1; D is uncertain. The CDR3 totals 13 residues. V lost 5 bases and J lost 1, with 8 bases in between. CDR1 and CDR2 (germline): WNHNN, SYGVQD (reference sequence). CDR3 coding DNA: TGCGCCAGCAGTCTACAGCCGAACACTGAAGCTTTCTTT. It encodes CASSLQPNTEAFF.

The chain uses TRBV5-6 and TRBJ2-2; TRBD2 matches at 8 bases. The CDR3 is made up of 15 amino acids. The J segment lost 7 bases and the V segment lost 1 base, leaving 6 bases of the junction unmatched. Per germline, CDR1 SGHDT and CDR2 YYEEEE. CDR3 sequence (DNA): TGTGCCAGCAGCTTGAGCGGGGGAGGTGTCGGGGAGCTGTTTTTT. Its translation is CASSLSGGGVGELFF.

The chain has TRBV6-5 and TRBJ2-2; D gene unclear. The germline CDR1 and CDR2 sequences are MNHEY and SVGAGI. V was trimmed by 2 bases and J by 7 bases, leaving 11 bases between them. The CDR3 covers 14 residues. The CDR3 spells CASSYVVNGGELFF. CDR3 nucleotides: TGTGCCAGCAGTTACGTGGTCAACGGCGGGGAGCTGTTTTTT.

The CDR3 nucleotides are TGCGCCAGCACCCAGTCTCCCGGGACAGGCACCGGGGAGCTGTTTTTT. It encodes CASTQSPGTGTGELFF. This chain links TRBV5-1 with TRBJ2-2; the match to TRBD1 covers 8 bases. CDR1 and CDR2 (germline): SGHRS, YFSETQ. The CDR3 runs to 16 residues. Unmatched junction bases numbered 11, after V lost 6 bases and J lost 4 bases.